This T cell receptor beta chain was recovered during a study of blood T cell repertoires in COVID-19. As for the study in general: Sample material is recorded as cDNA or gDNA derived from T cells, B-cell-depleted T cells, or PBMCs.

Sequencing was performed with immunoSEQ multiplex PCR; in TCRdb, only in-frame clones are kept and a portion is missing. The sample carries 200,000 to 300,000 clones, under 85% recorded once. CDR1 is GTSNPN and CDR2 is SVGIG in the germline V gene (reference sequence). V gave up 1 base and J gave up 8 bases; unmatched junction bases: 5. CDR3 length: 14 amino acids. Sequencing was carried out using peripheral blood. The V gene is TRBV30, the J gene TRBJ1-5; 10 bases are a match to TRBD1. This sequence was found in a human donor in a cohort sampled during active COVID-19. The CDR3 sequence is CAWSADRGREPQHF. In nucleotides, the CDR3 is TGTGCCTGGAGTGCTGACAGGGGGCGGGAGCCCCAGCATTTT. The full variable domain, completed using reference TRBV30 and TRBJ1-5, is SQTIHQWPATLVQPVGSPLSLECTVEGTSNPNLYWYRQAAGRGLQLLFYSVGIGQISSEVPQNLSASRPQDRQFILSSKKLLLSDSGFYLCAWSADRGREPQHFGDGTRLSIL.